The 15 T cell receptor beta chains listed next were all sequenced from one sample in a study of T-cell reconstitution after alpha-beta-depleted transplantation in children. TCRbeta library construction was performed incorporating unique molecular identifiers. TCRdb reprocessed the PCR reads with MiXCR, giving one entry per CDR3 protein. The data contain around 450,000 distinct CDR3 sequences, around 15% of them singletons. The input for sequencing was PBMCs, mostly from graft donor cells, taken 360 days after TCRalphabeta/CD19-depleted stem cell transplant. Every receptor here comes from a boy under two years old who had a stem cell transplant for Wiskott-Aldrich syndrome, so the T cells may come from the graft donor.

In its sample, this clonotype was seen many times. CDR3 DNA: TGTGCCACCAGCAGAGATGCAGGGGTAGGCGAGCAGTACTTC. It is translated as CATSRDAGVGEQYF. The chain employs TRBV15 and TRBJ2-7; a weak D match, TRBD1 (6 bases). The V gene lost 0 bases and the J gene lost 6 bases, with 12 bases spanning the gap. This CDR3 has 14 amino acids. The germline CDR1 and CDR2 sequences are LNHNV and YYDKDF (reference sequence).

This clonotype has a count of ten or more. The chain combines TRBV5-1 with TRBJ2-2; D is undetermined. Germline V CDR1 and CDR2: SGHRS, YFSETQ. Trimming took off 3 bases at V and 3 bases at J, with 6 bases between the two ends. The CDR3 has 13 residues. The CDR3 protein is CASSSQYTGELFF. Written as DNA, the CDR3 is TGCGCCAGCAGCTCCCAATACACCGGGGAGCTGTTTTTT. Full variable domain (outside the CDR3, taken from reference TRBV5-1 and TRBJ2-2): KAGVTQTPRYLIKTRGQQVTLSCSPISGHRSVSWYQQTPGQGLQFLFEYFSETQRNKGNFPGRFSGRQFSNSRSEMNVSTLELGDSALYLCASSSQYTGELFFGEGSRLTVL.

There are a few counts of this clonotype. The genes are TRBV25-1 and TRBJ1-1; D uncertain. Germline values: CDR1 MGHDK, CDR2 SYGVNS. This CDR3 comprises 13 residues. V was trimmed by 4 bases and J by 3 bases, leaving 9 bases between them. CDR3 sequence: CASSGVGDTEAFF. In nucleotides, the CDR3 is TGTGCCAGCAGTGGGGTCGGGGACACTGAAGCTTTCTTT.

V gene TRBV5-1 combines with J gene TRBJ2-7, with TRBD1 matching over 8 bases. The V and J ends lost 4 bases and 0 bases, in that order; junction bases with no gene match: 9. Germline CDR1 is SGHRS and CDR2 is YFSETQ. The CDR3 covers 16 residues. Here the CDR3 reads CASSLLDRASSYEQYF. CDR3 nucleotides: TGCGCCAGCAGCCTCCTGGACAGGGCCTCCTCCTACGAGCAGTACTTC.

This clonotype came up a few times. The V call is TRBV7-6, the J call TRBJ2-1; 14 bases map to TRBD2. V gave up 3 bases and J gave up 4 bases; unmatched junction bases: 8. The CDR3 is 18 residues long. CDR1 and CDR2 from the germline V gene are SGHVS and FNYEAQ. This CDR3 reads CASSLTGLAGAGYNEQFF. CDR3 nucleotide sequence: TGTGCCAGCAGCTTGACGGGACTAGCGGGGGCCGGATACAATGAGCAGTTCTTC.

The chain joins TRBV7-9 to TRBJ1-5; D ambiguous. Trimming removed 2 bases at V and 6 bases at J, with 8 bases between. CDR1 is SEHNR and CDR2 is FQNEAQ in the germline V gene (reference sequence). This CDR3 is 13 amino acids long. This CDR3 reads CASSLTLGQPQHF. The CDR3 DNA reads TGTGCCAGCAGCTTAACTCTTGGTCAGCCCCAGCATTTT.

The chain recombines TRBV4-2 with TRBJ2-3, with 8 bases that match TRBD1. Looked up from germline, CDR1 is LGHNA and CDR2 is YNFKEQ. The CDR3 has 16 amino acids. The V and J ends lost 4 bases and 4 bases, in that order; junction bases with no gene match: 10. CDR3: CASSRRTGKVADTQYF. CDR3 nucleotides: TGTGCCAGCAGCCGCAGGACAGGGAAGGTTGCAGATACGCAGTATTTT.

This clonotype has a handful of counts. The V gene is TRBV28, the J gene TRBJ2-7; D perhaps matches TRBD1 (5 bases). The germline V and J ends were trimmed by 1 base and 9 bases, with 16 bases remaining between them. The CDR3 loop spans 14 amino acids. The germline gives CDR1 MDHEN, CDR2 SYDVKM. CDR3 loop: CASSLYGRARAQYF. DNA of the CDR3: TGTGCCAGCAGTTTATACGGACGGGCCAGGGCGCAGTACTTC.

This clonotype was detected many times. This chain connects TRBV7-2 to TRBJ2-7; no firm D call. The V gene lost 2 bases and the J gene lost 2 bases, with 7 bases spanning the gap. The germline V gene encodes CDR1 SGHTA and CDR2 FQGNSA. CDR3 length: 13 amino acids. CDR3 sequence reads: CASSLQFPYEQYF. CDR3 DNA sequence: TGTGCCAGCAGCTTACAGTTTCCCTACGAGCAGTACTTC.

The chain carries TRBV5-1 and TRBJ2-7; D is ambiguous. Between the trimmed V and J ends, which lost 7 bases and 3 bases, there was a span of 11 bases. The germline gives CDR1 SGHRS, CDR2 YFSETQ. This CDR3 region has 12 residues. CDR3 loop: CASGWTNYEQYF. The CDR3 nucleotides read TGCGCCAGCGGGTGGACCAACTACGAGCAGTACTTC.

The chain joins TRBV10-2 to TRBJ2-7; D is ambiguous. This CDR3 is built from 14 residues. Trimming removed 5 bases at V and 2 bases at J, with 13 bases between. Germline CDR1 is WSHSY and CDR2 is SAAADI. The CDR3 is CASSHRGVAYEQYF. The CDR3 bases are TGCGCCAGCAGTCATCGAGGTGTGGCCTACGAGCAGTACTTC.

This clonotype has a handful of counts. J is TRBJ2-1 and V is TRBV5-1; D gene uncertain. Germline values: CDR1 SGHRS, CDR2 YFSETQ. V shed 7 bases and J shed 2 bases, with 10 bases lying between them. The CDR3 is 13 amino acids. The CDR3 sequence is CASSFIPYNEQFF. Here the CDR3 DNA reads TGCGCCAGCTCTTTTATTCCCTACAATGAGCAGTTCTTC.

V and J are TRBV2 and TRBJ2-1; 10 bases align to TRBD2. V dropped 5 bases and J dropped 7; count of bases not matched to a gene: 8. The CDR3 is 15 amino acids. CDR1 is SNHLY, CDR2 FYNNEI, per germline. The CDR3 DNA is TGTGCCAGCAGTTTGGAGCGGGGGGGCGTGAATGAGCAGTTCTTC. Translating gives CASSLERGGVNEQFF.

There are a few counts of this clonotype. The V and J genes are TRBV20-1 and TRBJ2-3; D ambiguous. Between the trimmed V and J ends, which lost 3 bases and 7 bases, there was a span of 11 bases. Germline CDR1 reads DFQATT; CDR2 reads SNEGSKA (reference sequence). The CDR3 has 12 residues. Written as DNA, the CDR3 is TGCAGTGCTAGGCCCAGGTCCCATACGCAGTATTTT. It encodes CSARPRSHTQYF.

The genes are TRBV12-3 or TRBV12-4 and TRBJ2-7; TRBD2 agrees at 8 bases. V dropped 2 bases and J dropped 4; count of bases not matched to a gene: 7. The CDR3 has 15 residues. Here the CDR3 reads CASSLKGLGLYEQYF. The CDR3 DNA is TGTGCCAGCAGTTTAAAGGGACTAGGCCTGTACGAGCAGTACTTC.